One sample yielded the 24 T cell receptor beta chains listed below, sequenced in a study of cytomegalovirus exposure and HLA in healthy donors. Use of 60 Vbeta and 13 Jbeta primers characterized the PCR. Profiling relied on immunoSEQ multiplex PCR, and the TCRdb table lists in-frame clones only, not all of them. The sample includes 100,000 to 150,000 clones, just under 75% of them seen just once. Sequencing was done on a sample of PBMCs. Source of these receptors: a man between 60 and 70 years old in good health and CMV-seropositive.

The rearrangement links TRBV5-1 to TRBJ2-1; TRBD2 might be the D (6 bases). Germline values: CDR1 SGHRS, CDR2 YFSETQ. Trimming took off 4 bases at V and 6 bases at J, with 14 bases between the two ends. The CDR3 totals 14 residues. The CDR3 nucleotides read TGCGCCAGCAGCCTGTTGGGGGGTATCAATGAGCAGTTCTTC. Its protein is CASSLLGGINEQFF. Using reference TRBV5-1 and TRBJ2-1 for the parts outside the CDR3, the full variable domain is KAGVTQTPRYLIKTRGQQVTLSCSPISGHRSVSWYQQTPGQGLQFLFEYFSETQRNKGNFPGRFSGRQFSNSRSEMNVSTLELGDSALYLCASSLLGGINEQFFGPGTRLTVL.

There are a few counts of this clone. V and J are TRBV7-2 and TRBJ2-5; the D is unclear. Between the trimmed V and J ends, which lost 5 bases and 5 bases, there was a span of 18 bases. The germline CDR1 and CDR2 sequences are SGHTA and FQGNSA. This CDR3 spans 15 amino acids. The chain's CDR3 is CASSTSLANKETQYF. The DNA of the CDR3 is TGTGCCAGCAGCACAAGTTTGGCCAACAAGGAGACCCAGTACTTC.

CDR3 in amino acids: CASSITTGLTEAFF. The DNA of the CDR3 is TGTGCCAGCAGCATCACAACAGGGCTCACTGAAGCTTTCTTT. This sequence joins TRBV7-9 and TRBJ1-1; TRBD1 might be the D (6 bases). Deletions cut 5 bases from V and 4 bases from J, with 14 bases between. This CDR3 has 14 amino acids. Germline loops: CDR1 SEHNR, CDR2 FQNEAQ (reference sequence).

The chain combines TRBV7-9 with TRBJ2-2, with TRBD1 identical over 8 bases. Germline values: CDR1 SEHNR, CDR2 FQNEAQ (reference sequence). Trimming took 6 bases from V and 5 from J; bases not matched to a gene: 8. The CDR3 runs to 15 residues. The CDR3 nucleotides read TGTGCCAGCAGATCAGGGGGCTGGGAAACCGGGGAGCTGTTTTTT. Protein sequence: CASRSGGWETGELFF. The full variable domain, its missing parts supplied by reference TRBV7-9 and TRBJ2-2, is DTGVSQNPRHKITKRGQNVTFRCDPISEHNRLYWYRQTLGQGPEFLTYFQNEAQLEKSRLLSDRFSAERPKGSFSTLEIQRTEQGDSAMYLCASRSGGWETGELFFGEGSRLTVL.

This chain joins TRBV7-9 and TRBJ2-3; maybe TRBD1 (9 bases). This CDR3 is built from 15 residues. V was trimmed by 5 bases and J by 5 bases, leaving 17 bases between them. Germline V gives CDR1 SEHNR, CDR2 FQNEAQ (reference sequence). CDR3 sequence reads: CASSPGQGLVDTQYF. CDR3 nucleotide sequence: TGTGCCAGCAGCCCGGGACAGGGACTAGTAGATACGCAGTATTTT.

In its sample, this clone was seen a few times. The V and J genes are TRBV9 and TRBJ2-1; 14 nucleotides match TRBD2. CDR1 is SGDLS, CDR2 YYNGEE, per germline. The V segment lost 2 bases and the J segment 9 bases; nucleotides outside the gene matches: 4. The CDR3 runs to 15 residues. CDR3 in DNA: TGTGCCAGCAGCGTCTCGACTAGCGGGGGGGCTGAGCAGTTCTTC. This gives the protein CASSVSTSGGAEQFF.

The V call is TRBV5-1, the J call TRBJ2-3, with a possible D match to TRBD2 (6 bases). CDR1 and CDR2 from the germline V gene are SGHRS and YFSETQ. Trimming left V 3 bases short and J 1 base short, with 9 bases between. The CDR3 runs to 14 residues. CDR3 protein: CASSWGDGTDTQYF. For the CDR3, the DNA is TGCGCCAGCAGCTGGGGGGATGGCACAGATACGCAGTATTTT. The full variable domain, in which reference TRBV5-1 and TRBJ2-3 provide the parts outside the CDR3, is KAGVTQTPRYLIKTRGQQVTLSCSPISGHRSVSWYQQTPGQGLQFLFEYFSETQRNKGNFPGRFSGRQFSNSRSEMNVSTLELGDSALYLCASSWGDGTDTQYFGPGTRLTVL.

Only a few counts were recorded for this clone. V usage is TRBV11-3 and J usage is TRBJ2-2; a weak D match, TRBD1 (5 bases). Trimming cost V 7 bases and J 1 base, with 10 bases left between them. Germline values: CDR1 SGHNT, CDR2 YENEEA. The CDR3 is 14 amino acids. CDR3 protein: CASKLRVNTGELFF. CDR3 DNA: TGTGCCAGCAAACTCAGGGTGAACACCGGGGAGCTGTTTTTT.

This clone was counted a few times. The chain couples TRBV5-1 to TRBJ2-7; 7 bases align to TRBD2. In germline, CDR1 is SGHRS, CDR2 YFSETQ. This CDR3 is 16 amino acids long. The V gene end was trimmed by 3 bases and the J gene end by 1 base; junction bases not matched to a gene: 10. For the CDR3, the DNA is TGCGCCAGCAGCTCCTCACCCGGGGGGATTTCCTACGAGCAGTACTTC. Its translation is CASSSSPGGISYEQYF.

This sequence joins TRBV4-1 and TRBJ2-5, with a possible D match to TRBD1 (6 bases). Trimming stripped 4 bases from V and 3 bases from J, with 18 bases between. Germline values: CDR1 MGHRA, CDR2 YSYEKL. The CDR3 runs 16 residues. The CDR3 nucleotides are TGCGCCAGCAGCCCCTTCCGGGACACTAAAAAAGAGACCCAGTACTTC. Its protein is CASSPFRDTKKETQYF.

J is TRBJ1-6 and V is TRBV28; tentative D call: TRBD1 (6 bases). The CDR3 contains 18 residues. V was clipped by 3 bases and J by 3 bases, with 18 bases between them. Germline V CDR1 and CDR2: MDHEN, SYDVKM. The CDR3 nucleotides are TGTGCCAGCAGTTTTATGGGGTATGGACAGAACTATAATTCACCCCTCCACTTT. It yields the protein CASSFMGYGQNYNSPLHF.

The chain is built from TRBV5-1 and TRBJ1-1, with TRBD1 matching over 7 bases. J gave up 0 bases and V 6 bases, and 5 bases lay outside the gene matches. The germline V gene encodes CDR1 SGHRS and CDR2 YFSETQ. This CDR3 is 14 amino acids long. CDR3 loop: CASTPTGMNTEAFF. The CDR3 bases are TGCGCCAGCACCCCGACAGGGATGAACACTGAAGCTTTCTTT.

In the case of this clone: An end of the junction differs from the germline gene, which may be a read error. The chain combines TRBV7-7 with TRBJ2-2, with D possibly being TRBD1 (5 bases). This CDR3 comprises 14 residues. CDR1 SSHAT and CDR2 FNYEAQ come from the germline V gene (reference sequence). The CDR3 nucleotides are TGTGCTAGCAGCGTGGACATTTCAGACGGGGAGCTGTTTTTT. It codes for CASSVDISDGELFF.

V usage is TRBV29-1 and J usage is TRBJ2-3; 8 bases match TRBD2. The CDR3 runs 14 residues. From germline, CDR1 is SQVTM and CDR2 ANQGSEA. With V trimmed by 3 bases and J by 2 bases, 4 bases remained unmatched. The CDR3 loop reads CSVDRRGATDTQYF. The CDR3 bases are TGCAGCGTTGATAGGCGGGGGGCCACAGATACGCAGTATTTT.

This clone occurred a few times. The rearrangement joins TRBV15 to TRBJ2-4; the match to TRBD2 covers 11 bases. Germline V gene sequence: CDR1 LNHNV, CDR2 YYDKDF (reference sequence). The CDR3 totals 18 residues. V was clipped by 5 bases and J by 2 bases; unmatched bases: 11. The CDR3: CATSYQLAGVGSKNIQYF. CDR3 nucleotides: TGTGCCACCAGCTACCAACTAGCGGGGGTTGGGTCCAAAAACATTCAGTACTTC.

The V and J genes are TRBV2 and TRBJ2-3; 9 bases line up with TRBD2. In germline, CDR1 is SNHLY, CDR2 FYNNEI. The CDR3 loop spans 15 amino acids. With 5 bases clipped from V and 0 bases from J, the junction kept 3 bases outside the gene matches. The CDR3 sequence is CASSRSGGSTDTQYF. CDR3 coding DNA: TGTGCCAGCAGTCGGAGCGGGGGGAGCACAGATACGCAGTATTTT. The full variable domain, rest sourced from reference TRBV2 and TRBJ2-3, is EPEVTQTPSHQVTQMGQEVILRCVPISNHLYFYWYRQILGQKVEFLVSFYNNEISEKSEIFDDQFSVERPDGSNFTLKIRSTKLEDSAMYFCASSRSGGSTDTQYFGPGTRLTVL.

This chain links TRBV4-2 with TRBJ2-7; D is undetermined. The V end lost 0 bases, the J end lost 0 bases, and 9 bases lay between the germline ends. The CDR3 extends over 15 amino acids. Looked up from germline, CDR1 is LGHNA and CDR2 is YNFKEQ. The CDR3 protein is CASSQDWHSSYEQYF. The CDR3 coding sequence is TGTGCCAGCAGCCAAGATTGGCACAGCTCCTACGAGCAGTACTTC.

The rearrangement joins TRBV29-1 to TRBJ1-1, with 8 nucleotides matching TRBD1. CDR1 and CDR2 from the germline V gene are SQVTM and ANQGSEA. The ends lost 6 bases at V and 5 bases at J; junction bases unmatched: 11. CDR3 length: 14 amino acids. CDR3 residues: CSVLTPGGSTEAFF. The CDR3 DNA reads TGCAGCGTCCTAACTCCAGGGGGCAGTACTGAAGCTTTCTTT. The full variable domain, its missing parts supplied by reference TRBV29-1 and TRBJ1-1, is SAVISQKPSRDICQRGTSLTIQCQVDSQVTMMFWYRQQPGQSLTLIATANQGSEATYESGFVIDKFPISRPNLTFSTLTVSNMSPEDSSIYLCSVLTPGGSTEAFFGQGTRLTVV.

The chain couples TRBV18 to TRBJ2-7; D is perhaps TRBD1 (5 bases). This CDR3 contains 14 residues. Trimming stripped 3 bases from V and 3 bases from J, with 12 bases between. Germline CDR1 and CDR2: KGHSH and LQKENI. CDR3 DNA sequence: TGTGCCAGCTCACCCGATCGACAGATCTACGAGCAGTACTTC. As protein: CASSPDRQIYEQYF.

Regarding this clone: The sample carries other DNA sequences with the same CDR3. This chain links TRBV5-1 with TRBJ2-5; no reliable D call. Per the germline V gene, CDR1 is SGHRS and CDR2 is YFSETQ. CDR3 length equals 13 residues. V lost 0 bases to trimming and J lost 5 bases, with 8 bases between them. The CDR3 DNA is TGCGCCAGCAGCTTGGGGAGCCGGGAGACCCAGTACTTC. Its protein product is CASSLGSRETQYF. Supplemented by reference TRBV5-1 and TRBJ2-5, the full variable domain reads KAGVTQTPRYLIKTRGQQVTLSCSPISGHRSVSWYQQTPGQGLQFLFEYFSETQRNKGNFPGRFSGRQFSNSRSEMNVSTLELGDSALYLCASSLGSRETQYFGPGTRLLVL.

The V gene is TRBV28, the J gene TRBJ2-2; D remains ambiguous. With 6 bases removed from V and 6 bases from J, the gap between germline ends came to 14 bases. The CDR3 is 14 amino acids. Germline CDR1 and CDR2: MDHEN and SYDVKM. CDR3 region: CASSPLQVAGELFF. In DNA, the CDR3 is TGTGCCAGCAGCCCCCTTCAGGTTGCCGGGGAGCTGTTTTTT.

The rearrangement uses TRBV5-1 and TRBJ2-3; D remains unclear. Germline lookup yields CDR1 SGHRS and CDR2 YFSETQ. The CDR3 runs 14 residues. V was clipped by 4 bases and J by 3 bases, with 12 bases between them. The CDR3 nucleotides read TGCGCCAGCAGCCTGGAGAGCCTGACAGATACGCAGTATTTT. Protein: CASSLESLTDTQYF.

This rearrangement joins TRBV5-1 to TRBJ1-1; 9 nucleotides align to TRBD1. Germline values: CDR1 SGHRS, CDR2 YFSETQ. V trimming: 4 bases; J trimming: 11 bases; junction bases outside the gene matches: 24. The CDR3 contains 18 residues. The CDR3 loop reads CASSHGLGRTGVTQIAFF. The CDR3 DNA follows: TGCGCCAGCAGCCACGGCCTCGGAAGGACAGGGGTTACCCAGATTGCTTTCTTT.

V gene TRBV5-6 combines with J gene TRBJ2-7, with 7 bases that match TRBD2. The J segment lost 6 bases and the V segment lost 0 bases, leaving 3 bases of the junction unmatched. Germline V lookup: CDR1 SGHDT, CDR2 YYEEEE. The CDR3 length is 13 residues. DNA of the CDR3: TGTGCCAGCAGCTTGGGGGGAGGGTTCGAGCAGTACTTC. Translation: CASSLGGGFEQYF.